This T cell receptor (beta chain) was sequenced for a study of blood T cell repertoires in COVID-19. Whole-study context: T cells, B-cell-depleted T cells, or PBMCs provided the cDNA or gDNA that served as material.

The method was immunoSEQ multiplex PCR; TCRdb's version includes in-frame clones alone and lacks a portion of them. The sample consists of about 130,000 clones, about nine tenths of them appearing once. Germline-derived CDR1 and CDR2 are SGHNT and YYREEE (reference sequence). The CDR3 is 15 amino acids. Trimming removed 4 bases from V and 0 bases from J; junction bases left unmatched: 4. The chain couples TRBV5-4 to TRBJ2-3; the match to TRBD1 covers 8 bases. The receptor's source is a man aged 45-60 years with acute or convalescent COVID-19. Sequencing input: peripheral blood. CDR3 residues: CASSTGQGSTDTQYF. The CDR3 DNA reads as TGTGCCAGCAGCACCGGACAGGGCAGCACAGATACGCAGTATTTT.